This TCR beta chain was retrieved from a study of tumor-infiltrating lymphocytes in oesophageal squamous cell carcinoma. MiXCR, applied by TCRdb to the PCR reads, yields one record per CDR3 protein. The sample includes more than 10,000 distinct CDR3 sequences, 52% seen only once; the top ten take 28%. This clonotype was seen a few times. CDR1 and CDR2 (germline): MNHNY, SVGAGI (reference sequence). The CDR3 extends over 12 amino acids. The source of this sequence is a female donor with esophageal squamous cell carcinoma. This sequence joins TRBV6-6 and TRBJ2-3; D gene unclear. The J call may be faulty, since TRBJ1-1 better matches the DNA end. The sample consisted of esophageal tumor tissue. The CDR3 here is CASSYGRDEAFF. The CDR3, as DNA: TGTGCCAGCAGTTACGGGAGGGATGAAGCTTTCTTT.